These 25 T cell receptor beta chains originate from one sample sequenced in a study of control samples from healthy donors and cancer patients. Measured with immunoSEQ multiplex PCR; TCRdb has only the in-frame clones, and not every one. The table lists approximately 89,000 clones, 70% to 90% of them singletons. Material for sequencing was blood. Source of these receptors: a man aged 45-65 years in good health.

The chain couples TRBV5-5 to TRBJ1-2, with D unclear. This CDR3 spans 14 amino acids. The V gene lost 4 bases and the J gene lost 0 bases, with 10 bases spanning the gap. Germline CDR1 reads SGHKS; CDR2 reads YYEKEE (reference sequence). CDR3 amino acids: CASSPSKANYGYTF. The CDR3 nucleotides are TGTGCCAGCAGCCCCTCGAAGGCTAACTATGGCTACACCTTC.

The chain couples TRBV4-1 to TRBJ1-2; D gene unclear. The germline V gene has CDR1 MGHRA and CDR2 YSYEKL. This CDR3 spans 16 amino acids. Trimming left V 4 bases short and J 2 bases short, with 17 bases between. DNA for the CDR3: TGCGCCAGCAGCCCCCCCCCGGGTCCCAAAAACTATGGCTACACCTTC. Translating gives CASSPPPGPKNYGYTF.

The V and J genes are TRBV6-2 or TRBV6-3 and TRBJ1-1, with D perhaps TRBD1 (5 bases). The CDR3 has 13 amino acids. V was cut by 4 bases and J by 4 bases, with 10 bases left in between. CDR1 is MNHEY and CDR2 is SVGEGT in the germline V gene. The DNA of the CDR3 is TGTGCCAGCAGTTTTGGGGGGAGCACTGAAGCTTTCTTT. Translating it yields CASSFGGSTEAFF.

The gene calls are TRBV15 and TRBJ2-5; TRBD2 might be the D (5 bases). V dropped 2 bases and J dropped 5 bases, with 18 bases sitting between them. CDR3 length equals 16 residues. Germline V gene sequence: CDR1 LNHNV, CDR2 YYDKDF (reference sequence). DNA for the CDR3: TGTGCCACCAGCAGATCAGCGCACGGGATGGGGGAGACCCAGTACTTC. Residues: CATSRSAHGMGETQYF.

The V call is TRBV2, the J call TRBJ1-2; D possibly corresponds to TRBD1 (6 bases). The CDR3 runs to 15 residues. Looked up from germline, CDR1 is SNHLY and CDR2 is FYNNEI. The ends were cut back, 2 bases at V and 4 bases at J, with 14 bases in the middle. The CDR3 bases are TGTGCCAGCAGTGAACGACAGGCCCCTCTCTATGGCTACACCTTC. Its protein product is CASSERQAPLYGYTF.

V is TRBV5-8 and J is TRBJ2-2; a weak D match, TRBD1 (6 bases). The germline gives CDR1 SGHTS, CDR2 YDEGEE. V lost 0 bases and J lost 3, with 6 bases in between. This CDR3 region has 14 residues. The CDR3 sequence: CASSLGQDTGELFF. DNA for the CDR3: TGTGCCAGCAGCTTGGGACAGGACACCGGGGAGCTGTTTTTT.

V and J are TRBV6-2 or TRBV6-3 and TRBJ2-1; 9 positions agree with TRBD2. The CDR3 covers 20 residues. Trimming cost V 0 bases and J 4 bases; bases outside gene matches: 16. Germline-derived CDR1 and CDR2 are MNHEY and SVGEGT. The CDR3: CASSYSGREGLFSVYNEQFF. DNA for the CDR3: TGTGCCAGCAGTTACTCGGGGCGGGAGGGCCTCTTTTCCGTGTACAATGAGCAGTTCTTC.

The chain couples TRBV18 to TRBJ1-1, with D unclear. Trimming cost V 3 bases and J 5 bases, with 13 bases left between them. CDR3 size: 14 residues. Germline CDR1 is KGHSH and CDR2 is LQKENI. In DNA, the CDR3 is TGTGCCAGCTCACCTAATTCGGGGAATACTGAAGCTTTCTTT. Translation: CASSPNSGNTEAFF.

This clone was counted ten times or more. The chain joins TRBV15 to TRBJ1-5; D uncertain. V was trimmed by 0 bases and J by 6 bases, leaving 12 bases between them. Germline CDR1 is LNHNV and CDR2 is YYDKDF (reference sequence). The CDR3 totals 15 residues. In DNA, the CDR3 is TGTGCCACCAGCAGAGATCTCGGGGAGGGTCAGCCCCAGCATTTT. Its translation is CATSRDLGEGQPQHF.

J is TRBJ2-7 and V is TRBV7-2; the D is unclear. Trimming shortened V by 1 base and J by 0 bases, and 10 bases separated the two germline ends. This CDR3 region has 15 residues. Germline CDR1 and CDR2: SGHTA and FQGNSA. CDR3 sequence reads: CASSLEGGSSYEQYF. The DNA of the CDR3 is TGTGCCAGCAGCTTAGAAGGCGGTAGCTCCTACGAGCAGTACTTC.

The chain combines TRBV6-5 with TRBJ1-1; TRBD1 matches 11 bases. Losses at the gene ends were 4 bases for V and 5 bases for J; bases not matched to a gene: 3. This CDR3 region has 14 residues. Germline V gives CDR1 MNHEY, CDR2 SVGAGI. CDR3 nucleotides: TGTGCCAGCAGTTCCCGGGACAGGGGGACTGAAGCTTTCTTT. Its translation: CASSSRDRGTEAFF.

The J gene is TRBJ1-2, the V gene TRBV5-5; D is ambiguous. The CDR3 loop spans 14 amino acids. Germline V gives CDR1 SGHKS, CDR2 YYEKEE (reference sequence). The V and J ends lost 0 bases and 0 bases respectively, with 6 bases between them. Here the CDR3 reads CASSLGSSNYGYTF. The CDR3 bases are TGTGCCAGCAGCTTGGGGTCTTCTAACTATGGCTACACCTTC.

The chain is built from TRBV30 and TRBJ1-5; D gene uncertain. From germline, CDR1 is GTSNPN and CDR2 SVGIG (reference sequence). Trimming cost V 0 bases and J 0 bases, with 9 bases left between them. The CDR3 length is 15 residues. DNA for the CDR3: TGTGCCTGGAGTGTAATGGGGAATAGCAATCAGCCCCAGCATTTT. It encodes CAWSVMGNSNQPQHF.

This sequence joins TRBV10-2 and TRBJ2-7; D is perhaps TRBD2 (5 bases). This CDR3 has 13 residues. Trimming removed 3 bases at V and 0 bases at J, with 6 bases between. Germline CDR1 and CDR2: WSHSY and SAAADI. The CDR3, as DNA: TGCGCCAGCAGTGATGGGAGCTCCTACGAGCAGTACTTC. Its translation: CASSDGSSYEQYF.

This chain joins TRBV30 and TRBJ1-2, with TRBD1 as a possible D gene (6 bases). The CDR3 consists of 15 residues. Trimming removed 0 bases from V and 4 bases from J, with 15 bases in between. CDR1 and CDR2 (germline): GTSNPN, SVGIG (reference sequence). CDR3 nucleotide sequence: TGTGCCTGGAGTGTAGGGGGGTCCCCTGTCTATGGCTACACCTTC. It encodes CAWSVGGSPVYGYTF.

A single count supports this clone. The chain uses TRBV11-2 and TRBJ2-1; the D gene is possibly TRBD1 (6 bases). Looked up from germline, CDR1 is SGHAT and CDR2 is FQNNGV. Trimming cost V 5 bases and J 8 bases, with 22 bases left between them. The CDR3 is 16 residues long. This CDR3 is CASSLSAAQQGHEQFF. CDR3 DNA sequence: TGTGCCAGCAGCCTGTCTGCTGCCCAACAGGGTCATGAGCAGTTCTTC.

The J gene is TRBJ1-1, the V gene TRBV4-3, with D uncertain. The CDR3 length is 14 residues. V lost 4 bases, J lost 5 bases, and 14 bases lay in between. CDR1 and CDR2 (germline): LGHNA, YSLEER. CDR3 nucleotides: TGCGCCAGCAGCCCCTCCGGGGTAGGGACTGAAGCTTTCTTT. Its protein is CASSPSGVGTEAFF.

The chain carries TRBV27 and TRBJ2-1; TRBD2 is a possible D gene (6 bases). Germline CDR1 reads MNHEY; CDR2 reads SMNVEV (reference sequence). Trimming removed 3 bases from V and 1 base from J, with 13 bases in between. The length of the CDR3 is 16 residues. The CDR3, as DNA: TGTGCCAGCAGTTTCGGAGCGGGCCCTTCCTACAATGAGCAGTTCTTC. This codes for CASSFGAGPSYNEQFF.

The chain recombines TRBV6-2 or TRBV6-3 with TRBJ2-7, with 7 nucleotides matching TRBD2. CDR3 length: 15 amino acids. J gave up 1 base and V 0 bases, and 3 bases lay outside the gene matches. Looked up from germline, CDR1 is MNHEY and CDR2 is SVGEGT. For the CDR3, the DNA is TGTGCCAGCAGTTACTCCAGCGGGGTTTCCTACGAGCAGTACTTC. It is translated as CASSYSSGVSYEQYF.

The CDR3 region has the DNA TGTGCCAGTACCTCGACAGGGACTAGCAATCAGCCCCAGCATTTT. It encodes CASTSTGTSNQPQHF. The chain recombines TRBV19 with TRBJ1-5; 7 nucleotides agree with TRBD1. CDR1 is LNHDA, CDR2 SQIVND, per germline (reference sequence). There are 15 residues in the CDR3. The ends lost 7 bases at V and 0 bases at J; junction bases unmatched: 6.

The CDR3 here is CASSPGWVRSTEAFF. The DNA for the CDR3 is TGTGCCAGCAGCCCAGGGTGGGTGAGGAGCACTGAAGCTTTCTTT. The chain uses TRBV9 and TRBJ1-1; D perhaps matches TRBD1 (5 bases). The V gene lost 4 bases and the J gene lost 4 bases, with 17 bases spanning the gap. This CDR3 spans 15 amino acids. Germline assignment: CDR1 SGDLS and CDR2 YYNGEE. The whole variable domain, remainder taken from reference TRBV9 and TRBJ1-1, is DSGVTQTPKHLITATGQRVTLRCSPRSGDLSVYWYQQSLDQGLQFLIQYYNGEERAKGNILERFSAQQFPDLHSELNLSSLELGDSALYFCASSPGWVRSTEAFFGQGTRLTVV.

This clone was found once. The J gene is TRBJ2-2, the V gene TRBV25-1; 7 bases map to TRBD1. The junction had 1 base not matched to a gene; V was cut back by 3 bases and J by 3 bases. The CDR3 spans 14 residues. Germline values: CDR1 MGHDK, CDR2 SYGVNS. CDR3 amino acids: CASSDQGDTGELFF. The CDR3 bases are TGTGCCAGCAGTGACCAGGGGGACACCGGGGAGCTGTTTTTT.

The chain has TRBV28 and TRBJ1-2; a possible D gene is TRBD1 (6 bases). The CDR3 runs 13 residues. Germline V gives CDR1 MDHEN, CDR2 SYDVKM. Trimming cost V 2 bases and J 2 bases, with 6 bases left between them. The CDR3 region has the DNA TGTGCCAGCAGTTTAAGGGGGAACTATGGCTACACCTTC. Protein sequence: CASSLRGNYGYTF.

This clone was detected a few times. The chain carries TRBV2 and TRBJ2-5; no firm D call. Germline CDR1 is SNHLY and CDR2 is FYNNEI. The CDR3 spans 12 residues. V lost 7 bases and J lost 5, with 11 bases in between. CDR3 sequence reads: CASTERGETQYF. In nucleotides, the CDR3 is TGTGCCAGCACCGAACGCGGCGAGACCCAGTACTTC.

Only one count was recorded for this clone. The chain employs TRBV7-9 and TRBJ2-3; D may be TRBD1 or TRBD2 (5 bases each). The CDR3 has 13 amino acids. Trimming removed 5 bases from V and 11 bases from J, with 17 bases in between. CDR1 and CDR2 (germline): SEHNR, FQNEAQ (reference sequence). CDR3 sequence: CASSPRDRHEQYF. The DNA for the CDR3 is TGTGCCAGCAGCCCTCGGGACCGACATGAGCAGTATTTT. The full variable domain, in which reference TRBV7-9 and TRBJ2-3 provide the parts outside the CDR3, is DTGVSQNPRHKITKRGQNVTFRCDPISEHNRLYWYRQTLGQGPEFLTYFQNEAQLEKSRLLSDRFSAERPKGSFSTLEIQRTEQGDSAMYLCASSPRDRHEQYFGPGTRLTVL.